A single sample gave rise to the 16 T cell receptor beta chains below, sequenced in a study of T cells in narcolepsy. Using immunoSEQ multiplex PCR, the repertoire was profiled, and TCRdb retains in-frame clones only, with some absent. The sample holds around 15,000 clones, 85% to 90% seen once. The sequenced sample consisted of memory (CD45RA-) CD4+ T cells from blood. These receptors originate from a human donor in good health.

In this sample, this clone turned up once. The rearrangement joins TRBV19 to TRBJ1-2; D gene uncertain. V lost 1 base and J lost 8, with 8 bases in between. Germline CDR1 reads LNHDA; CDR2 reads SQIVND (reference sequence). The CDR3 runs 12 residues. The CDR3 DNA sequence: TGTGCCAGTAGTATAGGGTCAGGCGGCTACACCTTC. This sequence encodes CASSIGSGGYTF.

The chain is built from TRBV4-3 and TRBJ2-3; unclear D gene. Germline V gives CDR1 LGHNA, CDR2 YSLEER. V was shortened by 1 base and J by 5 bases, with 7 bases between the two germline ends. This CDR3 has 13 amino acids. The CDR3 DNA is TGCGCCAGCAGCCAAGCGGCTGGAGATACGCAGTATTTT. Amino acids: CASSQAAGDTQYF.

The V gene is TRBV5-3, the J gene TRBJ1-1, with D unclear. TRBV5-3 is assigned to the ORF class and has an uncertain function. Trimming took off 5 bases at V and 5 bases at J, with 10 bases between the two ends. The CDR3 has 12 amino acids. The CDR3 region is CARSTSRTEAFF. The CDR3 region has the DNA TGTGCCAGAAGTACATCGAGGACTGAAGCTTTCTTT.

The V call is TRBV4-1, the J call TRBJ1-2; no firm D call. The CDR3 is 16 residues long. Deletions cut 5 bases from V and 0 bases from J, with 16 bases between. Germline CDR1 is MGHRA and CDR2 is YSYEKL. Here the CDR3 DNA reads TGCGCCAGCAGCTACGGACGGGATTCTGCTAACTATGGCTACACCTTC. Protein sequence: CASSYGRDSANYGYTF.

This chain uses TRBV7-8 with TRBJ2-7; 9 nucleotides align to TRBD1. The V and J ends lost 5 bases and 5 bases, in that order; junction bases with no gene match: 10. The length of the CDR3 is 15 residues. Germline V CDR1 and CDR2: SGHVS, FQNEAQ. CDR3 bases: TGTGCCAGCAGCCTGGATGGGACAGGGATCCACGAGCAGTACTTC. Its protein product is CASSLDGTGIHEQYF.

This clone showed up just once. The chain has TRBV12-5 and TRBJ1-6; no definite D call. The CDR3 is made up of 17 amino acids. The germline V gene encodes CDR1 LGHNT and CDR2 FRNRAP. Trimming pared 0 bases from V and 8 bases from J, leaving 17 bases between. The CDR3 loop is CASGLVLGQRDDSPLHF. CDR3 DNA: TGTGCTAGTGGTTTGGTCCTGGGTCAGCGAGATGATTCACCCCTCCACTTT. The complete variable domain, with remaining parts taken from reference TRBV12-5 and TRBJ1-6, reads DARVTQTPRHKVTEMGQEVTMRCQPILGHNTVFWYRQTMMQGLELLAYFRNRAPLDDSGMPKDRFSAEMPDATLATLKIQPSEPRDSAVYFCASGLVLGQRDDSPLHFGNGTRLTVT.

The V gene is TRBV6-9, the J gene TRBJ1-2, with D hard to call. Trimming cost V 3 bases and J 1 base, with 6 bases left between them. The germline V gene has CDR1 MNHGY and CDR2 SVAAGI. This CDR3 is 13 amino acids long. The CDR3 sequence is CASSYTGNYGYTF. CDR3 coding DNA: TGTGCCAGCAGTTACACGGGTAACTATGGCTACACCTTC.

The CDR3 is CASSESEYNEQFF. The CDR3 region has the DNA TGTGCCAGCAGTGAATCGGAGTACAATGAGCAGTTCTTC. The rearrangement joins TRBV25-1 to TRBJ2-1, with D uncertain. From germline, CDR1 is MGHDK and CDR2 SYGVNS. There are 13 residues in the CDR3. V shed 1 base and J shed 4 bases, with 5 bases lying between them.

The J gene is TRBJ2-7, the V gene TRBV29-1; 7 nucleotides align to TRBD1. Trimming took 5 bases from V and 2 from J; bases not matched to a gene: 3. This CDR3 contains 12 residues. CDR1 and CDR2 (germline): SQVTM, ANQGSEA. The CDR3 nucleotides are TGCAGCGTTACGGGACAGACCTACGAGCAGTACTTC. Its translation is CSVTGQTYEQYF.

V usage is TRBV5-1 and J usage is TRBJ1-1; TRBD1 might be the D (6 bases). Germline V gene sequence: CDR1 SGHRS, CDR2 YFSETQ. This CDR3 is built from 16 residues. The germline V and J ends were trimmed by 2 bases and 4 bases, with 18 bases remaining between them. The CDR3 coding sequence is TGCGCCAGCAGCTTTCCACCTACAGGGCGCGGCACTGAAGCTTTCTTT. It encodes CASSFPPTGRGTEAFF.

This clone came up a few times. The genes are TRBV6-1 and TRBJ1-6; no clear D gene. The CDR3 is 14 amino acids. The germline V gene has CDR1 MNHNS and CDR2 SASEGT. Trimming shortened V by 4 bases and J by 5 bases, and 9 bases separated the two germline ends. The CDR3 DNA reads TGTGCCAGCAGTGTCGGAAATCATAATTCACCCCTCCACTTT. The encoded protein is CASSVGNHNSPLHF.

V usage is TRBV6-6 and J usage is TRBJ2-1; possible D gene TRBD2, 6 bases. The CDR3 has 13 amino acids. Per the germline V gene, CDR1 is MNHNY and CDR2 is SVGAGI (reference sequence). V lost 6 bases and J lost 7, with 13 bases in between. CDR3 coding DNA: TGTGCCAGCAGGGAGGGCCAAAGGAATGAGCAGTTCTTC. Encoded protein: CASREGQRNEQFF.

The rearrangement uses TRBV7-2 and TRBJ1-6; D perhaps matches TRBD1 (6 bases). Per germline, CDR1 SGHTA and CDR2 FQGNSA. This CDR3 is 14 amino acids long. The germline V and J ends were trimmed by 7 bases and 3 bases, with 10 bases remaining between them. CDR3 residues: CASTLDSYNSPLHF. CDR3 sequence (DNA): TGTGCCAGCACACTGGACAGCTATAATTCACCCCTCCACTTT.

This chain connects TRBV15 to TRBJ1-2; D is possibly TRBD1 (6 bases). Germline values: CDR1 LNHNV, CDR2 YYDKDF (reference sequence). V was pared by 3 bases and J by 0 bases, with 14 bases between. CDR3 length equals 16 residues. The CDR3 here is CATSRFQGNSNYGYTF. CDR3 sequence (DNA): TGTGCCACCAGCAGGTTCCAGGGGAACTCTAACTATGGCTACACCTTC.

The V gene is TRBV28, the J gene TRBJ1-2; no clear D. This CDR3 has 11 amino acids. Trimming took off 4 bases at V and 8 bases at J, with 8 bases between the two ends. The germline V gene encodes CDR1 MDHEN and CDR2 SYDVKM. CDR3 loop: CASSSKVGYTF. The CDR3 DNA reads as TGTGCCAGCAGTTCCAAGGTCGGCTACACCTTC.

This chain links TRBV30 with TRBJ1-2, with D perhaps matching TRBD1 (5 bases). The CDR3 spans 15 residues. The ends were cut back, 0 bases at V and 6 bases at J, with 17 bases in the middle. CDR1 GTSNPN and CDR2 SVGIG come from the germline V gene (reference sequence). CDR3 in DNA: TGTGCCTGGAGTGTATTAGGCAGGGTGAAAGATGGCTACACCTTC. It yields the protein CAWSVLGRVKDGYTF. Looking up the rest from reference TRBV30 and TRBJ1-2 gives the full variable domain: SQTIHQWPATLVQPVGSPLSLECTVEGTSNPNLYWYRQAAGRGLQLLFYSVGIGQISSEVPQNLSASRPQDRQFILSSKKLLLSDSGFYLCAWSVLGRVKDGYTFGSGTRLTVV.